Shown below are 18 T cell receptor beta chains from a single sample sequenced in a study of T cell changes during pregnancy in multiple sclerosis. Repertoires were generated with immunoSEQ multiplex PCR, while TCRdb's copy carries only in-frame clones and drops some. The table includes about 40,000 clones, approximately 91% detected once. Sequencing was performed on PBMCs (not recorded whether the cells were cultured). These receptors came from a female donor with multiple sclerosis, enrolled in a pregnancy study.

In nucleotides, the CDR3 is TGTGCCAGCAGTTACTCCTGGATGAACAAAAACATTCAGTACTTC. Protein product: CASSYSWMNKNIQYF. The chain carries TRBV6-5 and TRBJ2-4; no definite D call. This CDR3 spans 15 amino acids. The V end lost 0 bases, the J end lost 3 bases, and 9 bases lay between the germline ends. The V gene's germline CDR1 is MNHEY and CDR2 SVGAGI.

The chain combines TRBV27 with TRBJ1-2; 9 bases map to TRBD1. The CDR3 has 14 amino acids. V was clipped by 6 bases and J by 1 base; unmatched bases: 3. Looked up from germline, CDR1 is MNHEY and CDR2 is SMNVEV (reference sequence). The CDR3 protein is CASRMGQGNYGYTF. The CDR3 DNA is TGTGCCAGCAGGATGGGACAGGGTAACTATGGCTACACCTTC.

Within the sample, this clone is medium-sized. This chain uses TRBV10-1 with TRBJ1-1; tentative D call: TRBD1 (5 bases). The CDR3 extends over 14 amino acids. Deletions cut 6 bases from V and 3 bases from J, with 14 bases between. Germline CDR1 reads WNHNN; CDR2 reads SYGVQD (reference sequence). CDR3 DNA sequence: TGCGCCAGCAGGGGTAGACTGGGGGACACTGAAGCTTTCTTT. Translation gives CASRGRLGDTEAFF.

This chain links TRBV6-4 with TRBJ2-1; D is uncertain. The V end was cut by 5 bases, the J end by 0 bases, with 14 bases between. Germline CDR1 is MRHNA and CDR2 is SNTAGT. This CDR3 is built from 16 residues. CDR3 protein: CASSKLAPSSYNEQFF. DNA for the CDR3: TGTGCCAGCAGTAAGCTCGCGCCGAGCTCCTACAATGAGCAGTTCTTC.

The V and J genes are TRBV6-1 and TRBJ1-2; D perhaps matches TRBD1 (5 bases). The ends were cut back, 6 bases at V and 4 bases at J, with 15 bases in the middle. In germline, CDR1 is MNHNS, CDR2 SASEGT. This CDR3 comprises 14 residues. CDR3 coding DNA: TGTGCCAGCAGGGAACTCAGGGTACCCTATGGCTACACCTTC. Its translation: CASRELRVPYGYTF.

The chain couples TRBV4-1 to TRBJ2-1; perhaps D is TRBD1 or TRBD2 (6 bases each). Per germline, CDR1 MGHRA and CDR2 YSYEKL. The CDR3 extends over 15 amino acids. V lost 3 bases and J lost 8, with 17 bases in between. The CDR3 bases are TGCGCCAGCAGCCACGACCCCGGGGGCCCCGATGAGCAGTTCTTC. It is translated as CASSHDPGGPDEQFF.

The chain has TRBV18 and TRBJ1-5; TRBD1 agrees at 7 bases. Per germline, CDR1 KGHSH and CDR2 LQKENI. V dropped 6 bases and J dropped 0; count of bases not matched to a gene: 5. CDR3 length: 15 residues. CDR3 protein: CASSSTGNSNQPQHF. DNA of the CDR3: TGTGCCAGCTCGTCGACAGGGAATAGCAATCAGCCCCAGCATTTT.

The chain recombines TRBV30 with TRBJ2-7, with TRBD2 identical over 9 bases. The CDR3 contains 13 residues. In germline, CDR1 is GTSNPN, CDR2 SVGIG (reference sequence). CDR3 coding DNA: TGTGCTGGTTCAGCGGGAGGCCCCTACGAGCAGTACTTC. The encoded protein is CAGSAGGPYEQYF.

The chain recombines TRBV5-1 with TRBJ2-2; D gene ambiguous. V lost 0 bases and J lost 4, with 7 bases in between. Germline assignment: CDR1 SGHRS and CDR2 YFSETQ. This CDR3 region has 14 residues. The CDR3 DNA follows: TGCGCCAGCAGCTTGGTCGCCACCACCGGGGAGCTGTTTTTT. The encoded protein is CASSLVATTGELFF.

This chain links TRBV27 with TRBJ1-1; D not resolved. Germline V gene data show CDR1 as MNHEY and CDR2 as SMNVEV (reference sequence). The CDR3 length is 14 residues. Trimming took 5 bases from V and 0 from J, leaving 10 bases between them. The CDR3 coding sequence is TGTGCCAGCAGTGCCGGCCAGGTGAACACTGAAGCTTTCTTT. It specifies CASSAGQVNTEAFF.

This chain uses TRBV4-3 with TRBJ2-2; D is possibly TRBD2 (6 bases). Germline V gene data show CDR1 as LGHNA and CDR2 as YSLEER. The CDR3 runs to 14 residues. V was cut by 1 base and J by 6 bases, with 9 bases left in between. The CDR3: CASSQGPGAGELFF. Here the CDR3 DNA reads TGCGCCAGCAGCCAAGGGCCGGGGGCCGGGGAGCTGTTTTTT.

This clone appeared a single time. The J gene is TRBJ2-7, the V gene TRBV28; TRBD1 aligns across 8 bases. The CDR3 runs 15 residues. The junction had 12 bases not matched to a gene; V was cut back by 6 bases and J by 5 bases. Germline V gene lookup returns CDR1 MDHEN and CDR2 SYDVKM. For the CDR3, the DNA is TGTGCCAGCAGCTCAGGACAGGGAGATATCCACGAGCAGTACTTC. Amino acids: CASSSGQGDIHEQYF.

CDR3 sequence reads: CASSPLPGDTQYF. The CDR3 bases are TGTGCCAGCAGTCCCCTTCCGGGGGATACGCAGTATTTT. The chain couples TRBV27 to TRBJ2-3; weak D call: TRBD2 (5 bases). V was pared by 5 bases and J by 6 bases, with 12 bases between. This CDR3 comprises 13 residues. The germline gives CDR1 MNHEY, CDR2 SMNVEV (reference sequence).

V gene TRBV7-2 combines with J gene TRBJ2-7; TRBD2 aligns across 8 bases. Trimming took 4 bases from V and 0 from J; bases not matched to a gene: 5. The CDR3 sequence is 15 residues long. Germline CDR1 reads SGHTA; CDR2 reads FQGNSA. The CDR3 region has the DNA TGTGCCAGCAGCTCACTAGCGGTGAACTCCTACGAGCAGTACTTC. It codes for CASSSLAVNSYEQYF.

The CDR3 protein is CASGASYEQYF. DNA of the CDR3: TGTGCCAGCGGCGCCTCCTACGAGCAGTACTTC. V usage is TRBV2 and J usage is TRBJ2-7; D is unresolved. This CDR3 region has 11 residues. Between the trimmed V and J ends, which lost 8 bases and 0 bases, there was a span of 5 bases. Germline V gene sequence: CDR1 SNHLY, CDR2 FYNNEI.

The chain uses TRBV7-9 and TRBJ2-3; TRBD2 matches at 10 bases. Trimming took 5 bases from V and 4 from J; bases not matched to a gene: 6. CDR1 SEHNR and CDR2 FQNEAQ come from the germline V gene (reference sequence). The CDR3 extends over 15 amino acids. CDR3 loop: CASSGGLAIPDTQYF. In DNA, the CDR3 is TGTGCCAGCAGCGGGGGACTAGCGATCCCAGATACGCAGTATTTT. Variable domain in full (rest from reference TRBV7-9 and TRBJ2-3): DTGVSQNPRHKITKRGQNVTFRCDPISEHNRLYWYRQTLGQGPEFLTYFQNEAQLEKSRLLSDRFSAERPKGSFSTLEIQRTEQGDSAMYLCASSGGLAIPDTQYFGPGTRLTVL.

This sequence joins TRBV7-2 and TRBJ2-2; D is undetermined. Trimming took off 3 bases at V and 8 bases at J, with 13 bases between the two ends. The CDR3 totals 14 residues. Per the germline V gene, CDR1 is SGHTA and CDR2 is FQGNSA. The CDR3: CASSFPGRLGELFF. DNA for the CDR3: TGTGCCAGCAGCTTCCCGGGTCGGTTAGGGGAGCTGTTTTTT.

V and J are TRBV6-6 and TRBJ2-4; 10 bases agree with TRBD1. Germline-derived CDR1 and CDR2 are MNHNY and SVGAGI (reference sequence). J lost 6 bases, V lost 0 bases, and 2 bases had no gene match. CDR3 length: 15 residues. The CDR3 DNA sequence: TGTGCCAGCAGTTACTCGGGACAGGGGAGAAACATTCAGTACTTC. Its translation: CASSYSGQGRNIQYF.